A selection of T cell receptor beta chains follows, all from one sample in a study of blood T cell repertoires in COVID-19. Some clones are missing from TCRdb's copy, which holds only in-frame ones; the method was immunoSEQ multiplex PCR. The sample contains some 300,000 clones, around 86% of which appear only once. The sample was PBMCs or T cells enriched from blood (not recorded which). The receptors originated from a man under 40 who had recovered from COVID-19. The CDR3 runs from the conserved cysteine through the conserved F or W. The D gene is left open where the match is weak. Clone size is shown for a subset of rows, as once, few, many or a class of expanded clone.

j_call d_call v_call clone_size cdr3_nt cdr3_aa
TRBJ1-1 NA TRBV20-1 once TGCAGTGCTAGTTTCGCAGGGCAAAATACTGAAGCTTTCTTT CSASFAGQNTEAFF
TRBJ1-5 NA TRBV23-1 NA TGCGCCAGCAGTCAGTCAGACAGGCGTCCAGGCAATCAGCCCCAGCATTTT CASSQSDRRPGNQPQHF
TRBJ1-2 TRBD1 TRBV5-6 once TGTGCCAGCAGCCAGACAGGGGCTTCCTACTATGGCTACACCTTC CASSQTGASYYGYTF
TRBJ2-1 TRBD2 TRBV11-3 NA TGTGCCAGCAGCACCGGGACTAGCGGCTACTACAATGAGCAGTTCTTC CASSTGTSGYYNEQFF
TRBJ1-2 TRBD1 TRBV2 few TGTGCCAGCAGTGAGAGACGGGACAGGGGTTCCTATGGCTACACCTTC CASSERRDRGSYGYTF
TRBJ1-4 NA TRBV27 NA TGTGCCAGTACGAGCCCGGGTCTTAATGAAAAACTGTTTTTT CASTSPGLNEKLFF
TRBJ2-3 NA TRBV30 once TGTGCCTGGAGTGTGGGGGCGGATACGCAGTATTTT CAWSVGADTQYF
TRBJ2-2 TRBD1 TRBV5-1 NA TGCGCCAGCAGCTTGGTGAGGACAGGGAGGAACACCGGGGAGCTGTTTTTT CASSLVRTGRNTGELFF
TRBJ2-7 NA TRBV30 NA TGTGCCTGGACTAGGACAGAAGAGCAGTACTTC CAWTRTEEQYF
TRBJ1-1 NA TRBV11-2 NA TGTGCCAGCAGCTTAACCCCAGGGACTATGAACACTGAAGCTTTCTTT CASSLTPGTMNTEAFF
TRBJ1-6 TRBD1 TRBV18 NA TGTGCCGCCCGGGACAGGGATGGGTCACCCCTCCACTTT CAARDRDGSPLHF
TRBJ1-2 TRBD1 TRBV4-2 NA TGTGCCAGCAGCCAAGATCTTAAGGGACAGAACTATGGCTACACCTTC CASSQDLKGQNYGYTF
TRBJ2-7 NA TRBV11-2 NA TGTGCCAGCAGCTTAGGCGGCAGGGGCAACGAGCAGTACTTC CASSLGGRGNEQYF
TRBJ2-3 NA TRBV25-1 NA TGTGCCAGCAGTGAATCCTACAGGACAGACTCGACAGATACGCAGTATTTT CASSESYRTDSTDTQYF
TRBJ1-5 TRBD1 TRBV24-1 once TGTGCCACCAGTGACCCACAGGGGATGCATTTT CATSDPQGMHF
TRBJ1-2 NA TRBV15 NA TGTGCCACCAGCAGAGATTGGGGGGGCTCCTTCTATGGCTACACCTTC CATSRDWGGSFYGYTF
TRBJ2-5 TRBD2 TRBV18 NA TGTGCCAGCTCACCCGGGACTATAGGGGAGGAAGAGACCCAGTACTTC CASSPGTIGEEETQYF